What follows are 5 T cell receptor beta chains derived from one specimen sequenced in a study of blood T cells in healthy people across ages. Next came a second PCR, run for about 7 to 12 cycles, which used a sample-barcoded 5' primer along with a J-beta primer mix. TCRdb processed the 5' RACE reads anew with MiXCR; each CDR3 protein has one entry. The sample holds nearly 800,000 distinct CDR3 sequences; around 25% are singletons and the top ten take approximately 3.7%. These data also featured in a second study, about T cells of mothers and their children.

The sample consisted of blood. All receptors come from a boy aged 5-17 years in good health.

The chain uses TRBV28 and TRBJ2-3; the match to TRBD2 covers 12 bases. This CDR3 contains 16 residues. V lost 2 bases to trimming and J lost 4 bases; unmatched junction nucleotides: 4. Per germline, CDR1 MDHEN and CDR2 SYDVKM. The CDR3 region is CASSLDLAGGADTQYF. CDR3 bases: TGTGCCAGCAGTTTAGATCTAGCGGGGGGGGCAGATACGCAGTATTTT.

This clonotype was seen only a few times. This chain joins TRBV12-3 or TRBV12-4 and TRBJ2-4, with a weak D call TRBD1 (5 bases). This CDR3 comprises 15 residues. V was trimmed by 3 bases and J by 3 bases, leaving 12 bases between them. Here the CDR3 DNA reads TGTGCCAGCAGTTTTATCCAGGGTCACAAAAACATTCAGTACTTC. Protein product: CASSFIQGHKNIQYF.

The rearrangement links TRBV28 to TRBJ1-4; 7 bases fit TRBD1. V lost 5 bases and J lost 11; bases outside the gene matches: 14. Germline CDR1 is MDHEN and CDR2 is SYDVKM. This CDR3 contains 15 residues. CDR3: CASSPRDRPMTKLFF. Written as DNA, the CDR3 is TGTGCCAGCAGTCCAAGGGACAGACCGATGACGAAACTGTTTTTT.

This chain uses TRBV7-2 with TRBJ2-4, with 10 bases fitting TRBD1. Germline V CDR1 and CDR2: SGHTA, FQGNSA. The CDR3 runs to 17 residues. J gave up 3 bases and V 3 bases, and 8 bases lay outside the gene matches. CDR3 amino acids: CASSFLRQGADKNIQYF. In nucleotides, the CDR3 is TGTGCCAGCAGCTTCCTACGACAGGGGGCGGACAAAAACATTCAGTACTTC.

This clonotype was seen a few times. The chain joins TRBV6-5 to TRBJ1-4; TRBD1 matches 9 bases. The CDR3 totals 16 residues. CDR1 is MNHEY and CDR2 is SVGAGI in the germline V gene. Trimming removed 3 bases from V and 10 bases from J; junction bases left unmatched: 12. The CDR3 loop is CASSYLTTGGDGKLFF. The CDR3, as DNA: TGTGCCAGCAGTTATTTGACGACAGGGGGTGATGGAAAACTGTTTTTT.